This record covers a single T cell receptor beta chain. What it recognizes is unknown. The CDR3 has 14 residues. V lost 3 bases to trimming and J lost 2 bases; unmatched junction nucleotides: 4. Looked up from germline, CDR1 is LNHDA and CDR2 is SQIVND (reference sequence). These data originate in a study of spatial heterogeneity in lung cancer. Study context: Raw-read counts averaged over ten per unique TCR and UMI combination.

Using its own MiXCR run on the 5' RACE reads, TCRdb lists one record per CDR3 protein. This table holds 45,000 or so distinct CDR3 sequences, roughly 7.6% found once. Study-wide findings and caveats: Ubiquitous expanded tumor TCRs were seen in blood more at resection than at follow-up.

Stated time point: sample taken at primary tumor resection. The sequenced material consisted of unsorted whole RNA from tumor, nontumor lung or frozen PBMC. The donors comprised 60 to 80 untreated early-stage non-small cell lung cancer patients. The sequences come from PBMCs, collected at surgery. The receptor comes from a female donor with early-stage non-small cell lung cancer. The V call is TRBV19, the J call TRBJ2-7; 7 bases agree with TRBD1. CDR3 in DNA: TGTGCCAGTAGTATCCGGGACAGACCCTACGAGCAGTACTTC. Translation gives CASSIRDRPYEQYF.